This T cell receptor (beta chain) was recorded in a study of blood T cell repertoires in COVID-19. Study information: PBMCs, B-cell-depleted T cells, or T cells were the source of the cDNA or gDNA that made up the material.

This CDR3 has 13 residues. The ends were cut back, 3 bases at V and 3 bases at J, with 9 bases in the middle. Adults between about 18 and 89 years of age took part from 24 US areas. Method: immunoSEQ multiplex PCR; TCRdb's copy keeps in-frame clones and lacks some. The data hold about 430,000 clones, with around 87% observed a single time. The sequence derives from a woman aged 25 to 39 with acute COVID-19. Sequenced: PBMCs or T cells enriched from blood (not recorded which). The V gene is TRBV12-3 or TRBV12-4, the J gene TRBJ2-7; D gene unclear. CDR3 DNA sequence: TGTGCCAGCAGTTTGCACGGAGACTACGAGCAGTACTTC. Translation gives CASSLHGDYEQYF.